These 20 T cell receptor beta chains were all obtained from the same sample, sequenced in a study of cytomegalovirus exposure and HLA in healthy donors. Both 60 Vbeta primers and 13 Jbeta primers went into the PCR. Generated by immunoSEQ multiplex PCR, the TCRdb table keeps only in-frame clones and is missing some. The data show approximately 110,000 clones, about 81% seen once. The source material was PBMCs. These TCRs come from a woman between 25 and 40 years old in good health and CMV-seronegative.

The chain is built from TRBV19 and TRBJ2-3, with TRBD2 matching over 13 bases. The CDR3 length is 16 residues. Germline assignment: CDR1 LNHDA and CDR2 SQIVND (reference sequence). J gave up 4 bases and V 4 bases, and 5 bases lay outside the gene matches. Here the CDR3 reads CASSTRTSGRPDTQYF. CDR3 nucleotide sequence: TGTGCCAGTAGTACCCGGACTAGCGGGAGACCAGATACGCAGTATTTT. The full variable domain, rest sourced from reference TRBV19 and TRBJ2-3, is DGGITQSPKYLFRKEGQNVTLSCEQNLNHDAMYWYRQDPGQGLRLIYYSQIVNDFQKGDIAEGYSVSREKKESFPLTVTSAQKNPTAFYLCASSTRTSGRPDTQYFGPGTRLTVL.

The chain joins TRBV7-9 to TRBJ2-7, with 12 bases fitting TRBD2. The length of the CDR3 is 15 residues. Trimming at V came to 5 bases and at J to 3 bases, leaving 5 bases not matched to a gene. Germline V lookup: CDR1 SEHNR, CDR2 FQNEAQ (reference sequence). The CDR3 here is CASSQLAGGSYEQYF. CDR3 nucleotides: TGTGCCAGCAGCCAACTAGCGGGAGGTAGCTACGAGCAGTACTTC.

CDR3 coding DNA: TGTGCCAGCAGCGGGACTAGCGGGGGCAATCATTACGAGCAGTACTTC. Translated, it gives CASSGTSGGNHYEQYF. The rearrangement uses TRBV9 and TRBJ2-7; 13 bases are shared with TRBD2. V shed 3 bases, J shed 4 bases, and the junction held 7 bases outside the gene matches. CDR3 size: 16 residues. CDR1 is SGDLS and CDR2 is YYNGEE in the germline V gene.

This chain links TRBV5-6 with TRBJ2-7; D not certain. Germline V CDR1 and CDR2: SGHDT, YYEEEE. There are 14 residues in the CDR3. V gave up 2 bases and J gave up 6 bases, with 15 bases separating them. CDR3 DNA sequence: TGTGCCAGCAGCTTTTCCCCCATGGCCCTCGAGCAGTACTTC. It is translated as CASSFSPMALEQYF.

The gene calls are TRBV9 and TRBJ1-2, with 8 positions matching TRBD1. Trimming removed 4 bases from V and 9 bases from J; junction bases left unmatched: 5. The CDR3 runs 12 residues. Germline values: CDR1 SGDLS, CDR2 YYNGEE. The CDR3 DNA sequence: TGTGCCAGCAGCATCCGACAGGGGAGCTACACCTTC. Translating it yields CASSIRQGSYTF.

The chain carries TRBV28 and TRBJ2-2, with 7 bases matching TRBD1. CDR3 length: 15 amino acids. Germline CDR1 reads MDHEN; CDR2 reads SYDVKM. V trimming: 5 bases; J trimming: 4 bases; junction bases outside the gene matches: 7. DNA of the CDR3: TGTGCCAGCAGTGCAGGGGGTCGAAGCACCGGGGAGCTGTTTTTT. Its translation is CASSAGGRSTGELFF.

This chain joins TRBV5-4 and TRBJ1-2; D possibly corresponds to TRBD1 (5 bases). Trimming took 1 base from V and 5 from J, leaving 9 bases between them. Per the germline V gene, CDR1 is SGHNT and CDR2 is YYREEE (reference sequence). The CDR3 extends over 13 amino acids. As DNA, the CDR3 is TGTGCCAGCAGCTTGAACAGGCTTTATGGCTACACCTTC. This encodes CASSLNRLYGYTF.

The chain employs TRBV29-1 and TRBJ1-2; D is perhaps TRBD1 (5 bases). Trimming left V 3 bases short and J 4 bases short, with 15 bases between. The CDR3 spans 14 residues. CDR1 SQVTM and CDR2 ANQGSEA come from the germline V gene. CDR3 sequence: CSVDLPVQAYGYTF. The CDR3 bases are TGCAGCGTTGACCTCCCAGTACAGGCCTATGGCTACACCTTC.

V usage is TRBV18 and J usage is TRBJ1-6; weak D call: TRBD1 (5 bases). The V end was cut by 4 bases, the J end by 3 bases, with 7 bases between. This CDR3 spans 14 amino acids. Germline CDR1 is KGHSH and CDR2 is LQKENI. The CDR3 region has the DNA TGTGCCAGCTCACGGGGGGTCTATAATTCACCCCTCCACTTT. As protein: CASSRGVYNSPLHF.

The chain uses TRBV6-1 and TRBJ2-5; D call uncertain. Looked up from germline, CDR1 is MNHNS and CDR2 is SASEGT. The CDR3 is made up of 10 amino acids. Trimming left V 6 bases short and J 6 bases short, with 5 bases between. DNA of the CDR3: TGTGCCAGCAGGGAGAAGACCCAGTACTTC. Translation gives CASREKTQYF.

This clone is a singleton in its sample. The chain has TRBV6-1 and TRBJ2-3; 10 bases fit TRBD2. Looked up from germline, CDR1 is MNHNS and CDR2 is SASEGT. This CDR3 comprises 14 residues. J gave up 4 bases and V 5 bases, and 3 bases lay outside the gene matches. Written as DNA, the CDR3 is TGTGCCAGCAGTCTAGCGGGAGAGGCAGATACGCAGTATTTT. Its protein is CASSLAGEADTQYF.

This rearrangement joins TRBV27 to TRBJ1-3, with a possible D match to TRBD1 (6 bases). This CDR3 comprises 16 residues. Germline V CDR1 and CDR2: MNHEY, SMNVEV (reference sequence). Deletions cut 5 bases from V and 0 bases from J, with 14 bases between. DNA of the CDR3: TGTGCCAGCAGTGAAATTCAGGGGTTCTCTGGAAACACCATATATTTT. Residues: CASSEIQGFSGNTIYF.

This clone came up a few times. This chain connects TRBV4-3 to TRBJ2-1; 8 bases match TRBD2. CDR3 length equals 16 residues. CDR1 is LGHNA, CDR2 YSLEER, per germline. Losses at the gene ends were 0 bases for V and 4 bases for J; bases not matched to a gene: 5. The CDR3 DNA follows: TGCGCCAGCAGCCAAGAGGAAATAGCGGGGTACAATGAGCAGTTCTTC. The encoded protein is CASSQEEIAGYNEQFF.

The rearrangement links TRBV6-5 to TRBJ2-7, with D possibly TRBD1 on 5 matching bases. This CDR3 contains 15 residues. With 2 bases removed from V and 4 bases from J, the gap between germline ends came to 15 bases. The V gene's germline CDR1 is MNHEY and CDR2 SVGAGI. This CDR3 is CASSYLLDGAYEQYF. Here the CDR3 DNA reads TGTGCCAGCAGTTACCTCTTAGATGGGGCTTACGAGCAGTACTTC.

This clone was recorded a few times. The genes are TRBV30 and TRBJ1-1, with TRBD1 identical over 9 bases. Trimming at V came to 8 bases and at J to 6 bases, leaving 4 bases not matched to a gene. The germline V gene encodes CDR1 GTSNPN and CDR2 SVGIG (reference sequence). The length of the CDR3 is 11 residues. CDR3 sequence reads: CATDRGAEAFF. The CDR3 nucleotides are TGTGCCACGGACAGGGGCGCTGAAGCTTTCTTT.

This clone showed up just once. The rearrangement links TRBV19 to TRBJ1-2; TRBD1 is a possible D gene (5 bases). The CDR3 is 16 amino acids. V dropped 5 bases and J dropped 4 bases, with 20 bases sitting between them. Germline V gene lookup returns CDR1 LNHDA and CDR2 SQIVND (reference sequence). Here the CDR3 reads CASSPNSGGDSYGYTF. The CDR3 DNA is TGTGCCAGTAGTCCAAACTCGGGGGGTGACTCCTATGGCTACACCTTC. The full variable domain, its missing parts supplied by reference TRBV19 and TRBJ1-2, is DGGITQSPKYLFRKEGQNVTLSCEQNLNHDAMYWYRQDPGQGLRLIYYSQIVNDFQKGDIAEGYSVSREKKESFPLTVTSAQKNPTAFYLCASSPNSGGDSYGYTFGSGTRLTVV.

The genes are TRBV30 and TRBJ1-5, with a possible D match to TRBD1 (5 bases). Trimming shortened V by 2 bases and J by 7 bases, and 18 bases separated the two germline ends. The CDR3 sequence is 15 residues long. Germline CDR1 reads GTSNPN; CDR2 reads SVGIG (reference sequence). The DNA of the CDR3 is TGTGCCTGGAGTAGGTCAGGGAATCTTCGACAGCCCCAGCATTTT. Protein: CAWSRSGNLRQPQHF.

The chain employs TRBV27 and TRBJ2-7; D may be TRBD1 (6 bases). Trimming took off 6 bases at V and 3 bases at J, with 15 bases between the two ends. CDR3 length: 14 amino acids. CDR1 is MNHEY, CDR2 SMNVEV, per germline (reference sequence). The CDR3 loop reads CASSSRGGYYEQYF. CDR3 in DNA: TGTGCCAGCAGCTCCAGGGGTGGGTACTACGAGCAGTACTTC.

This chain uses TRBV6-5 with TRBJ1-2; 9 bases agree with TRBD1. Germline V CDR1 and CDR2: MNHEY, SVGAGI. The CDR3 runs to 13 residues. V shed 6 bases, J shed 7 bases, and the junction held 6 bases outside the gene matches. CDR3 nucleotides: TGTGCCAGCAGCCAGGGACAGGGAACTGGCTACACCTTC. Its protein is CASSQGQGTGYTF.

CDR3 loop: CASKRGGTGDYGYTF. As DNA, the CDR3 is TGTGCCAGCAAACGAGGGGGGACAGGGGACTATGGCTACACCTTC. V usage is TRBV9 and J usage is TRBJ1-2; 10 nucleotides align to TRBD1. This CDR3 region has 15 residues. Trimming at V came to 6 bases and at J to 3 bases, leaving 8 bases not matched to a gene. Per germline, CDR1 SGDLS and CDR2 YYNGEE.